Following are 8 T cell receptor beta chains from one sample sequenced in a study of post-analysis software for immune sequencing data. Study-level results: The study found TRBV5-6, TRBV5-1 and TRBV20-1 among four to six TRBV segments more frequent in patients than controls.

These receptors have no identified antigens. Prepared TCR beta cDNA libraries contained unique molecular identifiers. TCRdb fed the PCR reads into MiXCR, producing one record per CDR3 protein. The sample records 600,000 to 700,000 distinct CDR3 sequences, 59% being singletons. Sequenced input: blood. These receptors were collected from a girl aged 2 to 9 with multiple sclerosis.

V is TRBV20-1 and J is TRBJ2-1; the match to TRBD2 covers 7 bases. The CDR3 is 12 residues long. V shed 3 bases, J shed 6 bases, and the junction held 2 bases outside the gene matches. CDR1 is DFQATT, CDR2 SNEGSKA, per germline (reference sequence). This CDR3 reads CSASTSVNEQFF. CDR3 in DNA: TGCAGTGCTAGCACTAGCGTCAATGAGCAGTTCTTC.

The chain recombines TRBV5-5 with TRBJ2-3, with TRBD2 as a possible D gene (6 bases). In germline, CDR1 is SGHKS, CDR2 YYEKEE (reference sequence). V was trimmed by 6 bases and J by 0 bases, leaving 14 bases between them. This CDR3 contains 15 residues. DNA for the CDR3: TGTGCCAGCATCCCCCCGGGGAGGAGCACAGATACGCAGTATTTT. It encodes CASIPPGRSTDTQYF. Complete variable domain (other parts from reference TRBV5-5 and TRBJ2-3): DAGVTQSPTHLIKTRGQQVTLRCSPISGHKSVSWYQQVLGQGPQFIFQYYEKEERGRGNFPDRFSARQFPNYSSELNVNALLLGDSALYLCASIPPGRSTDTQYFGPGTRLTVL.

This clonotype was seen only a few times. The rearrangement uses TRBV4-1 and TRBJ1-2; D is possibly TRBD1 (6 bases). The CDR3 is made up of 14 amino acids. The germline V gene encodes CDR1 MGHRA and CDR2 YSYEKL. The V end lost 4 bases, the J end lost 2 bases, and 11 bases lay between the germline ends. CDR3 DNA sequence: TGCGCCAGCAGCCCTGGGGACACCAACTATGGCTACACCTTC. It encodes CASSPGDTNYGYTF.

The chain uses TRBV5-1 and TRBJ2-1, with 10 bases fitting TRBD2. This CDR3 comprises 15 residues. Germline assignment: CDR1 SGHRS and CDR2 YFSETQ. Germline trimming cut 4 bases from V and 2 bases from J; bases unmatched to any gene: 3. This CDR3 reads CASSTSGTTYNEQFF. CDR3 sequence (DNA): TGCGCCAGCAGCACTAGCGGGACAACCTACAATGAGCAGTTCTTC.

The chain joins TRBV12-3 or TRBV12-4 to TRBJ2-1; 9 bases line up with TRBD2. With 7 bases clipped from V and 6 bases from J, the junction kept 10 bases outside the gene matches. This CDR3 region has 15 residues. The CDR3 coding sequence is TGTGCCAGCACCCCGACGACTAGCGGTATCAATGAGCAGTTCTTC. It codes for CASTPTTSGINEQFF.

The J gene is TRBJ2-5, the V gene TRBV12-3 or TRBV12-4; D possibly matches TRBD1 or TRBD2 (5 bases each). V was cut by 5 bases and J by 5 bases, with 18 bases left in between. The CDR3 runs 15 residues. The CDR3 sequence: CASSRLGPTAETQYF. The CDR3 DNA is TGTGCCAGCAGTAGGCTGGGACCGACTGCGGAGACCCAGTACTTC.

This chain uses TRBV11-1 with TRBJ2-5, with TRBD2 identical over 14 bases. With V trimmed by 4 bases and J by 3 bases, 7 bases remained unmatched. Germline lookup yields CDR1 SGHAT and CDR2 FQDESV (reference sequence). There are 17 residues in the CDR3. The CDR3 coding sequence is TGTGCCAGCAGCTCCCGGCCGGGACTAGCGGGAGAAGAGACCCAGTACTTC. This sequence encodes CASSSRPGLAGEETQYF.

This sequence joins TRBV30 and TRBJ1-1; 8 nucleotides agree with TRBD1. CDR3 length: 14 residues. Trimming took 5 bases from V and 5 from J; bases not matched to a gene: 10. CDR1 and CDR2 from the germline V gene are GTSNPN and SVGIG (reference sequence). CDR3 residues: CAWGLIQGDTEAFF. CDR3 coding DNA: TGTGCCTGGGGCTTGATACAGGGGGATACTGAAGCTTTCTTT.